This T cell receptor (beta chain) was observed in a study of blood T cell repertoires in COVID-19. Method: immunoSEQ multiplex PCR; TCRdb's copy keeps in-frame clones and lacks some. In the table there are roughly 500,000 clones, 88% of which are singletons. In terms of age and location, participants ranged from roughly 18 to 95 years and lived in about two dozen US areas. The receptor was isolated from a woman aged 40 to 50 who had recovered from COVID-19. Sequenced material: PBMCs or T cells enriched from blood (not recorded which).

The CDR3 region is CASSPVQDLRYEQYF. CDR3 coding DNA: TGTGCCAGCAGCCCGGTCCAGGACTTACGTTACGAGCAGTACTTC. This sequence joins TRBV7-2 and TRBJ2-7, with D possibly being TRBD2 (5 bases). There are 15 residues in the CDR3. The germline gives CDR1 SGHTA, CDR2 FQGNSA. Trimming took 5 bases from V and 4 from J, leaving 18 bases between them.